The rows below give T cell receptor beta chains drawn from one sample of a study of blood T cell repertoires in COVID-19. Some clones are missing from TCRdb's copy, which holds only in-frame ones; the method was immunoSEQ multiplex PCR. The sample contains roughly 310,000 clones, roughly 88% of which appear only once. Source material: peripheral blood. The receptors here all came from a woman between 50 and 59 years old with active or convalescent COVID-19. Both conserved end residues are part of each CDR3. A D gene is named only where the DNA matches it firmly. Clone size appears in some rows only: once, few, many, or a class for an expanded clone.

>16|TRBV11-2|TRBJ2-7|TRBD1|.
CASSFTGGRLSYEQYF
TGTGCCAGCAGCTTTACAGGGGGAAGATTGTCCTACGAGCAGTACTTC
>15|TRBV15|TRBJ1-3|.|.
CATSGGGSSGNTIYF
TGTGCCACCAGCGGTGGCGGAAGCTCTGGAAACACCATATATTTT
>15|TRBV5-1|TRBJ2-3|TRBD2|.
CASSPAGGRADTQYF
TGCGCCAGCAGCCCGGCGGGGGGGCGCGCAGATACGCAGTATTTT
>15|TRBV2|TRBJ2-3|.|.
CASSDSGAGTDTQYF
TGTGCCAGCAGTGATTCGGGAGCGGGTACAGATACGCAGTATTTT
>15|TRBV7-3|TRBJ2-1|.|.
CASSLGEASYNEQFF
TGTGCCAGCAGCCTGGGGGAGGCTAGTTACAATGAGCAGTTCTTC
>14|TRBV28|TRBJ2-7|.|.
CASLLGDGYYEQYF
TGTGCCAGCCTTTTGGGAGATGGGTACTACGAGCAGTACTTC
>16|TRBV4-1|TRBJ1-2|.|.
CASSQPRRGGSYGYTF
TGCGCCAGCAGCCAACCGAGGCGCGGAGGGAGCTATGGCTACACCTTC
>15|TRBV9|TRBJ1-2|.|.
CASSVGRAPNYGYTF
TGTGCCAGCAGCGTAGGCAGGGCTCCTAACTATGGCTACACCTTC
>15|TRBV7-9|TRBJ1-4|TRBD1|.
CASSLGQLANEKLFF
TGTGCCAGCAGCTTGGGACAGCTAGCTAATGAAAAACTGTTTTTT
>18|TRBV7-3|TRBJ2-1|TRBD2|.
CASSTGTSGISSYNEQFF
TGTGCCAGCAGCACCGGGACTAGCGGTATAAGCTCCTACAATGAGCAGTTCTTC
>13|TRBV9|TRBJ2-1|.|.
CASSVVEAGEQFF
TGTGCCAGCAGCGTAGTTGAAGCAGGTGAGCAGTTCTTC
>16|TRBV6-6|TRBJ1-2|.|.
CASSYSPRKGNYGYTF
TGTGCCAGCAGTTACTCTCCCAGAAAGGGGAACTATGGCTACACCTTC
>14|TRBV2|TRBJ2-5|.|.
CASSAGGVGETQYF
TGTGCCAGCAGTGCTGGAGGTGTTGGAGAGACCCAGTACTTC
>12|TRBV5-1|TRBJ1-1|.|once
CASSQGQREAFF
TGCGCCAGCAGCCAAGGACAGCGTGAAGCTTTCTTT
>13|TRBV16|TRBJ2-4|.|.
CASSQIPVGVQYF
TGTGCCAGCAGCCAAATACCAGTAGGGGTTCAGTACTTC
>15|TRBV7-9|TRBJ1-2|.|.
CASSLAAGTNYGYTF
TGTGCCAGCAGCTTAGCGGCAGGAACTAACTATGGCTACACCTTC
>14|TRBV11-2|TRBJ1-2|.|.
CASSQERRGGGYTF
TGTGCCAGCAGCCAAGAAAGGAGGGGGGGCGGCTACACCTTC
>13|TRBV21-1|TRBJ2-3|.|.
CASSKEGLDTQYF
TGTGCCAGCAGCAAAGAGGGGTTAGATACGCAGTATTTT
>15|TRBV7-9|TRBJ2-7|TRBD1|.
CASSHGQETNYEQYF
TGTGCCAGCAGCCATGGACAGGAAACCAACTACGAGCAGTACTTC
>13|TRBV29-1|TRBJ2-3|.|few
CSGGGGRTDTQYF
TGCAGCGGGGGAGGGGGCCGCACAGATACGCAGTATTTT
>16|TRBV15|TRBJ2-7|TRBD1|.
CATSSLDRGGTYEQYF
TGTGCCACCAGCAGTCTTGACAGGGGCGGAACCTACGAGCAGTACTTC
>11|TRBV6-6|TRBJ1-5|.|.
CASRSSQPQHF
TGTGCCAGCAGATCCAGTCAGCCCCAGCATTTT
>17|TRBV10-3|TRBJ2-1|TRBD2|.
CAISEPGTSGFYNEQFF
TGTGCCATCAGTGAGCCTGGGACTAGCGGGTTTTACAATGAGCAGTTCTTC
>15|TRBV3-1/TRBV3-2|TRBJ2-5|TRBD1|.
CASSLVGTGRETQYF
TGTGCCAGCAGCCTAGTAGGGACAGGGCGAGAGACCCAGTACTTC
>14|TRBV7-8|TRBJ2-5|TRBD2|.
CAIRDSSGKETQYF
TGTGCCATCCGAGACTCTAGCGGGAAGGAGACCCAGTACTTC
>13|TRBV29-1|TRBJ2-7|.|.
CSATGLIPWEQYF
TGCAGCGCCACTGGGCTGATTCCCTGGGAGCAGTACTTC
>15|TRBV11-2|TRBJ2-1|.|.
CASSISGSSYNEQFF
TGTGCCAGCAGCATCAGTGGGAGCTCCTACAATGAGCAGTTCTTC
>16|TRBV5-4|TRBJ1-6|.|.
CASSLDALGGNSPLHF
TGTGCCAGCAGCCTGGATGCGTTGGGGGGGAATTCACCCCTCCACTTT
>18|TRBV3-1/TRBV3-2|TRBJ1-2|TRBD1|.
CASSQERWVDRDEDGYTF
TGTGCCAGCAGCCAAGAAAGGTGGGTGGACAGGGACGAGGATGGCTACACCTTC
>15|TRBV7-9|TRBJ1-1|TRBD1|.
CASSPWTGRTTEAFF
TGTGCCAGCAGCCCATGGACAGGGCGTACGACTGAAGCTTTCTTT
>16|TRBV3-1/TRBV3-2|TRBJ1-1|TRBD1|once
CASSSTTGGRGTEAFF
TGTGCCAGCAGTTCAACGACAGGGGGCAGGGGCACTGAAGCTTTCTTT
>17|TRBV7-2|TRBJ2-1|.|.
CASSLEHTVSSYNEQFF
TGTGCCAGCAGCTTAGAGCACACAGTAAGCTCCTACAATGAGCAGTTCTTC
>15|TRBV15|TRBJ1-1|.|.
CAISLRVGYGTEAFF
TGTGCCATCTCCCTGCGGGTGGGGTACGGCACTGAAGCTTTCTTT
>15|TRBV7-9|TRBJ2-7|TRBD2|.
CASSQSGTFRDEQYF
TGTGCCAGCAGCCAGAGCGGGACCTTTAGGGACGAGCAGTACTTC
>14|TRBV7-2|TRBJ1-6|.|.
CASSSSRDYSPLHF
TGTGCCAGCAGCTCGAGTCGGGATTATTCACCCCTCCACTTT
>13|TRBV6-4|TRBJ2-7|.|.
CASRSSEGGEQYF
TGTGCCAGCAGATCCTCGGAGGGTGGGGAGCAGTACTTC
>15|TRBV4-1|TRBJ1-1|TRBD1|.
CASREPKQGRSEAFF
TGCGCCAGCAGGGAGCCGAAACAGGGGCGCTCTGAAGCTTTCTTT
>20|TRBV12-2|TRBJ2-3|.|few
CASRLILVPFTGVHTDTQYF
TGTGCAAGTCGCTTAATCCTGGTCCCCTTCACGGGGGTTCACACAGATACGCAGTATTTT
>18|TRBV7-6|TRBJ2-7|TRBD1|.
CASSRRSEPDRGLDEQYF
TGTGCCAGCAGCCGAAGGTCGGAACCGGACAGGGGGCTGGACGAGCAGTACTTC
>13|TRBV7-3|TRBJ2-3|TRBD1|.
CASSLTGPDTQYF
TGTGCCAGCAGCTTGACAGGGCCAGATACGCAGTATTTT
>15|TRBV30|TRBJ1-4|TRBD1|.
CAWSTGQGPGEKLFF
TGTGCCTGGAGTACCGGACAGGGGCCGGGGGAAAAACTGTTTTTT
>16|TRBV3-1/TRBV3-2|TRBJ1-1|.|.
CASSHILSLGRTEAFF
TGTGCCAGCAGCCACATCCTTTCACTAGGTCGAACTGAAGCTTTCTTT